These 21 T cell receptor beta chains share one sample of origin, sequenced in a study of cytomegalovirus exposure and HLA in healthy donors. The PCR made use of 60 Vbeta and 13 Jbeta primers. The data were produced by immunoSEQ multiplex PCR, yet TCRdb's version contains in-frame clones alone and is incomplete. The sample lists 150,000 or so clones; around 80% were seen once. Sequenced input: PBMCs. These receptors originate from a man aged 25 to 45 in good health and CMV-seropositive.

This clone was recorded once. The chain couples TRBV28 to TRBJ2-7, with a tentative D call TRBD1 (6 bases). Germline CDR1 is MDHEN and CDR2 is SYDVKM. The CDR3 sequence is 14 residues long. V gave up 6 bases and J gave up 5 bases, with 17 bases separating them. CDR3 in amino acids: CASSRLPGEHEQYF. CDR3 sequence (DNA): TGTGCCAGCAGCCGACTACCAGGGGAACACGAGCAGTACTTC.

V usage is TRBV5-5 and J usage is TRBJ1-5, with D tentatively TRBD1 (6 bases). The ends were cut back, 2 bases at V and 0 bases at J, with 12 bases in the middle. There are 16 residues in the CDR3. Germline V gives CDR1 SGHKS, CDR2 YYEKEE (reference sequence). CDR3 residues: CASSFSTQGSNQPQHF. CDR3 bases: TGTGCCAGCAGCTTTTCGACACAGGGTAGCAATCAGCCCCAGCATTTT. Looking up the rest from reference TRBV5-5 and TRBJ1-5 gives the full variable domain: DAGVTQSPTHLIKTRGQQVTLRCSPISGHKSVSWYQQVLGQGPQFIFQYYEKEERGRGNFPDRFSARQFPNYSSELNVNALLLGDSALYLCASSFSTQGSNQPQHFGDGTRLSIL.

The CDR3 coding sequence is TGTGCCAGCAGCGGGACAGGCAACCGGAATGAGCAGTTCTTC. Translation: CASSGTGNRNEQFF. The J gene is TRBJ2-1, the V gene TRBV11-2, with TRBD1 matching 8 bases. Germline V gives CDR1 SGHAT, CDR2 FQNNGV. This CDR3 comprises 14 residues. V trimming: 5 bases; J trimming: 7 bases; junction bases outside the gene matches: 7.

The genes are TRBV4-3 and TRBJ2-7; 9 nucleotides align to TRBD1. Trimming removed 4 bases from V and 3 bases from J; junction bases left unmatched: 4. The germline gives CDR1 LGHNA, CDR2 YSLEER. The CDR3 runs 14 residues. The CDR3 region is CASSPGGQGYEQYF. Written as DNA, the CDR3 is TGCGCCAGCAGCCCAGGGGGACAGGGCTACGAGCAGTACTTC.

Of note for this clone: Germline and junction disagree at one end, which may indicate a read error. This chain's CDR3 is CASSPPGGYEQYF. The CDR3 bases are TGTGCCAGCTCACCACCGGGAGGCTACGAGCAGTACTTT. The chain couples TRBV18 to TRBJ2-7; the D gene is possibly TRBD2 (6 bases). This CDR3 is built from 13 residues. Germline V gene lookup returns CDR1 KGHSH and CDR2 LQKENI.

The chain has TRBV7-9 and TRBJ1-2, with TRBD1 identical over 9 bases. The ends lost 2 bases at V and 1 base at J; junction bases unmatched: 2. Per the germline V gene, CDR1 is SEHNR and CDR2 is FQNEAQ (reference sequence). The CDR3 totals 15 residues. Here the CDR3 reads CASSLWDRDNYGYTF. CDR3 bases: TGTGCCAGCAGCTTATGGGACAGGGATAACTATGGCTACACCTTC.

The CDR3 loop is CASWGIRESSYNEQFF. In nucleotides, the CDR3 is TGTGCCAGCTGGGGTATTCGGGAGAGCTCCTACAATGAGCAGTTCTTC. This chain joins TRBV28 and TRBJ2-1, with a possible D match to TRBD2 (6 bases). This CDR3 region has 16 residues. CDR1 MDHEN and CDR2 SYDVKM come from the germline V gene. V was pared by 8 bases and J by 0 bases, with 17 bases between.

The chain combines TRBV5-1 with TRBJ1-1; D unresolved. Trimming took 4 bases from V and 6 from J, leaving 7 bases between them. The CDR3 runs to 11 residues. Germline V CDR1 and CDR2: SGHRS, YFSETQ. DNA of the CDR3: TGCGCCAGCAGCCAAAACTCTGAAGCTTTCTTT. Protein product: CASSQNSEAFF.

The chain carries TRBV5-6 and TRBJ1-1, with TRBD1 matching 9 bases. The CDR3 sequence is 15 residues long. CDR1 and CDR2 from the germline V gene are SGHDT and YYEEEE. The V gene end was trimmed by 2 bases and the J gene end by 0 bases; junction bases not matched to a gene: 2. In nucleotides, the CDR3 is TGTGCCAGCAGCTTCCGGGACAGGGTGAACACTGAAGCTTTCTTT. Protein: CASSFRDRVNTEAFF.

The chain has TRBV7-9 and TRBJ1-6; D is possibly TRBD1 (5 bases). Trimming removed 7 bases at V and 5 bases at J, with 15 bases between. The CDR3 spans 15 residues. Germline lookup yields CDR1 SEHNR and CDR2 FQNEAQ (reference sequence). The CDR3 is CASTISGGNNSPLHF. The CDR3 region has the DNA TGTGCCAGCACCATCTCGGGGGGGAATAATTCACCCCTCCACTTT.

The rearrangement links TRBV5-1 to TRBJ1-5; D may be TRBD1 (5 bases). The CDR3 has 15 residues. The ends were cut back, 1 base at V and 2 bases at J, with 10 bases in the middle. Germline values: CDR1 SGHRS, CDR2 YFSETQ. Here the CDR3 DNA reads TGCGCCAGCAGCTTGACAGGCGATGGCAATCAGCCCCAGCATTTT. This gives the protein CASSLTGDGNQPQHF.

This rearrangement joins TRBV6-5 to TRBJ1-1; D call uncertain. In germline, CDR1 is MNHEY, CDR2 SVGAGI. This CDR3 is 12 amino acids long. V was trimmed by 6 bases and J by 3 bases, leaving 8 bases between them. The CDR3 sequence is CASSGEYTEAFF. The DNA for the CDR3 is TGTGCCAGCAGCGGGGAGTACACTGAAGCTTTCTTT.

V and J are TRBV6-1 and TRBJ2-7, with 7 nucleotides matching TRBD2. V trimming: 1 base; J trimming: 3 bases; junction bases outside the gene matches: 0. CDR3 size: 13 residues. The germline V gene has CDR1 MNHNS and CDR2 SASEGT. The chain's CDR3 is CASSEGDYYEQYF. DNA of the CDR3: TGTGCCAGCAGTGAAGGGGACTACTACGAGCAGTACTTC.

The CDR3 loop is CASSLHTAGGPWTGELFF. The CDR3 DNA is TGTGCCAGCAGTTTACATACGGCGGGAGGGCCTTGGACCGGGGAGCTGTTTTTT. The J gene is TRBJ2-2, the V gene TRBV28, with TRBD2 matching 9 bases. The CDR3 extends over 18 amino acids. The V and J ends lost 2 bases and 5 bases, in that order; junction bases with no gene match: 12. The V gene's germline CDR1 is MDHEN and CDR2 SYDVKM.

A single count supports this clone. The chain has TRBV5-6 and TRBJ1-1, with 8 bases matching TRBD1. CDR1 SGHDT and CDR2 YYEEEE come from the germline V gene. This CDR3 region has 15 residues. The V and J ends lost 3 bases and 0 bases, in that order; junction bases with no gene match: 4. This CDR3 reads CASSSETGVNTEAFF. In nucleotides, the CDR3 is TGTGCCAGCAGCTCAGAGACAGGGGTGAACACTGAAGCTTTCTTT. Full variable domain (outside the CDR3, taken from reference TRBV5-6 and TRBJ1-1): DAGVTQSPTHLIKTRGQQVTLRCSPKSGHDTVSWYQQALGQGPQFIFQYYEEEERQRGNFPDRFSGHQFPNYSSELNVNALLLGDSALYLCASSSETGVNTEAFFGQGTRLTVV.

CDR3 in DNA: TGTGCTAGTGGTTTGCCACGCCAGGACAGGGAAGCTTTCTTT. Protein product: CASGLPRQDREAFF. The chain links TRBV12-5 to TRBJ1-1; 7 bases line up with TRBD1. The V and J ends lost 2 bases and 8 bases, in that order; junction bases with no gene match: 8. Germline V gene sequence: CDR1 LGHNT, CDR2 FRNRAP. The CDR3 has 14 residues.

The chain uses TRBV6-5 and TRBJ1-3; D unresolved. V lost 5 bases and J 1 base, leaving 12 bases between the germline ends. CDR1 MNHEY and CDR2 SVGAGI come from the germline V gene. This CDR3 contains 15 residues. CDR3 sequence reads: CASSPGGFSGNTIYF. In DNA form, the CDR3 reads TGTGCCAGCAGTCCTGGCGGCTTTTCTGGAAACACCATATATTTT.

This clone occurred once. This chain links TRBV4-2 with TRBJ2-2; weak D call: TRBD1 (6 bases). Germline lookup yields CDR1 LGHNA and CDR2 YNFKEQ. The CDR3 consists of 15 residues. Trimming removed 5 bases at V and 4 bases at J, with 14 bases between. The CDR3 nucleotides read TGTGCCAGCAGCGTAGTGCTAGGGGGCACCGGGGAGCTGTTTTTT. The encoded protein is CASSVVLGGTGELFF.

The chain combines TRBV14 with TRBJ2-5, with 8 bases matching TRBD2. Per germline, CDR1 SGHDN and CDR2 FVKESK. Trimming at V came to 4 bases and at J to 1 base, leaving 11 bases not matched to a gene. This CDR3 is 17 amino acids long. The CDR3 protein is CASSPLQVAGTQETQYF. DNA for the CDR3: TGTGCCAGCAGCCCCCTTCAGGTAGCGGGGACCCAAGAGACCCAGTACTTC.

CDR3 region: CASSYVVDTEAFF. The DNA of the CDR3 is TGTGCCAGCAGTTACGTAGTCGACACTGAAGCTTTCTTT. The chain is built from TRBV6-5 and TRBJ1-1; unclear D gene. CDR3 size: 13 residues. The ends were cut back, 2 bases at V and 3 bases at J, with 7 bases in the middle. Germline V gene data show CDR1 as MNHEY and CDR2 as SVGAGI.

CDR3 loop: CASSQGGGQGADTIYF. The DNA of the CDR3 is TGTGCCAGCAGCCAAGGGGGAGGACAGGGGGCTGACACCATATATTTT. V and J are TRBV4-2 and TRBJ1-3, with TRBD1 matching 11 bases. V lost 1 base, J lost 8 bases, and 7 bases stayed unmatched. The germline V gene encodes CDR1 LGHNA and CDR2 YNFKEQ. The CDR3 length is 16 residues.